This T cell receptor (beta chain) was identified during a study of blood T cell repertoires in COVID-19. The overall study: Samples came from the United States, Italy and Spain, spanning acute and convalescent COVID-19.

V lost 4 bases and J lost 3; bases outside the gene matches: 15. The CDR3 contains 17 residues. Germline lookup yields CDR1 SGHDT and CDR2 YYEEEE. TCRdb keeps only in-frame clones here, not all; method: immunoSEQ multiplex PCR. The sample has approximately 71,000 clones, about 82% seen once. Material: peripheral blood. This chain uses TRBV5-6 with TRBJ1-2; 7 bases agree with TRBD1. The receptor comes from a man in his fifties with acute or convalescent COVID-19. The CDR3 DNA sequence: TGTGCCAGCAGCCTACAGATACGGACAGGCCCACACTATGGCTACACCTTC. Protein: CASSLQIRTGPHYGYTF.